The 5 T cell receptor beta chains in this list originate from one sample, sequenced in a study of quantifying T cell responses using KT2 cells (dated by TCRdb to about 2017). About the investigation overall: RNA was DNase-treated and reverse transcribed with TCR alpha and beta constant-region primers, mostly using SuperScript III.

Libraries were constructed by UMI-ligation and nested PCR. Sequencing instrument: Illumina MiSeq. Using T4 RNA ligase 1, a single-stranded oligonucleotide bearing the Illumina SP2 sequence plus a UMI was ligated onto the 3' end of the cDNA. PCR1 consisted of 4 cycles (98 degrees C 15 s, 69 degrees C 30 s, 72 degrees C 40 s), and for the beta primer an equimolar mix of RC1.1 and RC1.2 was used to cover TRBC1 and TRBC2. TCRdb trimmed the raw reads at Q25, called clones with MiXCR and kept productive beta chains. Rows matching on CDR3 protein sequence are summarized as one entry with the most common DNA and genes. The sample table contains roughly 51,000 distinct CDR3 sequences; only one count was recorded for roughly 12% of them. In total, the top ten clones hold around 9.9% of the sample. Sequenced input: PBMCs spiked with cells of the T cell clone KT2. Receptors were obtained from a human donor.

Points on this clonotype: Its ends do not fully match the called genes, so a read error is possible. J is TRBJ2-5 and V is TRBV7-7; 7 positions agree with TRBD2. CDR3 length equals 15 residues. Per the germline V gene, CDR1 is SSHAT and CDR2 is FNYEAQ (reference sequence). The CDR3 reads CASSLLGGGQGTQYF. As DNA, the CDR3 is TGTGCCAGCAGCTTATTGGGGGGGGGTCAAGGGACCCAGTACTTC.

This clonotype was counted at least ten times. CDR3 region: CASNAGGGIKTQYF. CDR3 in DNA: TGTGCCAGCAATGCGGGAGGCGGGATAAAGACCCAGTACTTC. The J gene is TRBJ2-5, the V gene TRBV12-3 or TRBV12-4; 8 positions match TRBD2. The CDR3 runs 14 residues. V was pared by 7 bases and J by 6 bases, with 10 bases of the junction left unmatched.

The V and J genes are TRBV7-2 and TRBJ2-3, with 14 bases lining up with TRBD2. The CDR3 consists of 17 residues. Germline V gives CDR1 SGHTA, CDR2 FQGNSA. J gave up 8 bases and V 0 bases, and 7 bases lay outside the gene matches. Here the CDR3 reads CASSLARLAGGAGTQYF. The CDR3 DNA reads as TGTGCCAGCAGCTTAGCCAGACTAGCGGGAGGGGCAGGTACGCAGTATTTT.

This clonotype was observed a handful of times. The V gene is TRBV12-3 or TRBV12-4, the J gene TRBJ1-6; D possibly corresponds to TRBD1 (5 bases). Deletions cut 5 bases from V and 7 bases from J, with 9 bases between. This CDR3 region has 13 residues. The CDR3 region is CASSRQKNSPLHF. CDR3 coding DNA: TGTGCCAGCAGTCGACAGAAAAATTCACCCCTCCACTTT.

This clonotype was seen repeatedly, ten times or more. The genes are TRBV4-3 and TRBJ2-7; TRBD2 agrees at 9 bases. The CDR3 consists of 20 residues. CDR1 LGHNA and CDR2 YSLEER come from the germline V gene. The J segment lost 7 bases and the V segment lost 4 bases, leaving 26 bases of the junction unmatched. The CDR3 is CASSRPVGDRQGKAGGEQYF. CDR3 nucleotide sequence: TGCGCCAGCAGCCGCCCGGTCGGTGACAGACAGGGAAAGGCGGGAGGGGAGCAGTACTTC.